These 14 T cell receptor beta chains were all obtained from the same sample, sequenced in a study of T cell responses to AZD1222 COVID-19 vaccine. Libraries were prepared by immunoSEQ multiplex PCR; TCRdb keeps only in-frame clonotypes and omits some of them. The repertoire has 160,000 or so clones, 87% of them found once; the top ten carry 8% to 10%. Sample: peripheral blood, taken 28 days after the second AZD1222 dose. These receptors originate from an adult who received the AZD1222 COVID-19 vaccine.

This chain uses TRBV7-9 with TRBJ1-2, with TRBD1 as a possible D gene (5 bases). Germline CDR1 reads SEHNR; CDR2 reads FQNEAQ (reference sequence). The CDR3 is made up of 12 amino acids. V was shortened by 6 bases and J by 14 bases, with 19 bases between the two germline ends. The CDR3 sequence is CASRLTRDPLTF. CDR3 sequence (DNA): TGTGCCAGCAGACTGACCCGGGACCCTCTTACCTTC.

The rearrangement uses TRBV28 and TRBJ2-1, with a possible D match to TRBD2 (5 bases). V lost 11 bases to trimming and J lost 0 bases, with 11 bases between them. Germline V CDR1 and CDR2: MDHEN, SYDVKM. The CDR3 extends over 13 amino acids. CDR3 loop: CAAVGSSYNEQFF. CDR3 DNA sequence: TGTGCCGCAGTAGGGAGCTCCTACAATGAGCAGTTCTTC. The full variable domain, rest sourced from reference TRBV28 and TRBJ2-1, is DVKVTQSSRYLVKRTGEKVFLECVQDMDHENMFWYRQDPGLGLRLIYFSYDVKMKEKGDIPEGYSVSREKKERFSLILESASTNQTSMYLCAAVGSSYNEQFFGPGTRLTVL.

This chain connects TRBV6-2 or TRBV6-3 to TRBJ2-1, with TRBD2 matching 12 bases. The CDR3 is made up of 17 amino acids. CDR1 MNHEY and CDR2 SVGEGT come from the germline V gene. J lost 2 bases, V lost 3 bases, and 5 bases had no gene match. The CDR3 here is CASSYLAGGPPYNEQFF. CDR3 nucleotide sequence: TGTGCCAGCAGTTATCTAGCGGGAGGGCCCCCCTACAATGAGCAGTTCTTC.

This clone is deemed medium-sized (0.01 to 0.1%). The CDR3 loop reads CASSPPGANNSPLHF. The CDR3 DNA reads TGTGCCAGCAGTCCGCCCGGGGCGAATAATTCACCCCTCCACTTT. The V and J genes are TRBV2 and TRBJ1-6, with D perhaps TRBD1 (5 bases). CDR3 length: 15 amino acids. The germline V and J ends were trimmed by 5 bases and 5 bases, with 13 bases remaining between them. Germline V CDR1 and CDR2: SNHLY, FYNNEI.

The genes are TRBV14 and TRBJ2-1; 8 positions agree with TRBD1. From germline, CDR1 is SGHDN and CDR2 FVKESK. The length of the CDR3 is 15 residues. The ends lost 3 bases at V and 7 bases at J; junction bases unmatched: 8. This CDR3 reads CASSQRTGRINEQFF. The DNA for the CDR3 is TGTGCCAGCAGCCAGAGGACAGGGAGGATAAATGAGCAGTTCTTC.

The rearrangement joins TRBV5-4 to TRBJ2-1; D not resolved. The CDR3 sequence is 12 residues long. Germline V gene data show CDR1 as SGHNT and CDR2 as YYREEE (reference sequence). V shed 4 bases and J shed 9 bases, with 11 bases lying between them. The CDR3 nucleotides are TGTGCCAGCAGCGACCCGGTGGGTGAGCAGTTCTTC. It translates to CASSDPVGEQFF. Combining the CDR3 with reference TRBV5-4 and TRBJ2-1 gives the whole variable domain ETGVTQSPTHLIKTRGQQVTLRCSSQSGHNTVSWYQQALGQGPQFIFQYYREEENGRGNFPPRFSGLQFPNYSSELNVNALELDDSALYLCASSDPVGEQFFGPGTRLTVL.

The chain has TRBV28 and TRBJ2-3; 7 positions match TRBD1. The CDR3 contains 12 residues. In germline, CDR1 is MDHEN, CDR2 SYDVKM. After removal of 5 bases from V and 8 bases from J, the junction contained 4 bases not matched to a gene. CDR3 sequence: CASSTGEATQYF. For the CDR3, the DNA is TGTGCCAGCAGTACAGGGGAAGCTACGCAGTATTTT.

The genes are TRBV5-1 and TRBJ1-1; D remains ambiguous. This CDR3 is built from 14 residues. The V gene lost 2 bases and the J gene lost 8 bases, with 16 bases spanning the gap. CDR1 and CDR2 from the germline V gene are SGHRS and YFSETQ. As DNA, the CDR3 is TGCGCCAGCAGCTTCCAGGCAGAACGCGCGGAAGCTTTCTTT. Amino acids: CASSFQAERAEAFF. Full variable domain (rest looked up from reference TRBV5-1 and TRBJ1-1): KAGVTQTPRYLIKTRGQQVTLSCSPISGHRSVSWYQQTPGQGLQFLFEYFSETQRNKGNFPGRFSGRQFSNSRSEMNVSTLELGDSALYLCASSFQAERAEAFFGQGTRLTVV.

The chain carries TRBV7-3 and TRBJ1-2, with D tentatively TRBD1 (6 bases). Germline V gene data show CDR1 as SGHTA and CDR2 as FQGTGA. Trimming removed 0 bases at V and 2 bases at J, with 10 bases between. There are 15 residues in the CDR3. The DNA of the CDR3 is TGTGCCAGCAGCTTAACGGGGGCCACCAACTATGGCTACACCTTC. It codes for CASSLTGATNYGYTF.

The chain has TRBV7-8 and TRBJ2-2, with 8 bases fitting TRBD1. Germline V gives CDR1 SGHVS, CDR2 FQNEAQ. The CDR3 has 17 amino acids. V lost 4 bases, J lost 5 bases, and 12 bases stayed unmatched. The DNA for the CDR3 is TGTGCCAGCAGCTCAGCGGGCAGGGGGCGGGGAACCGGGGAGCTGTTTTTT. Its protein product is CASSSAGRGRGTGELFF.

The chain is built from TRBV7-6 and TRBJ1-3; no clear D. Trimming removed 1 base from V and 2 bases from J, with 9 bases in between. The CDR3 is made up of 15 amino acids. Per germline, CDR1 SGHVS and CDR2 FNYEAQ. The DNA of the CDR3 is TGTGCCAGCAGCTTAGGCCCCGGTACTGGAAACACCATATATTTT. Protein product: CASSLGPGTGNTIYF.

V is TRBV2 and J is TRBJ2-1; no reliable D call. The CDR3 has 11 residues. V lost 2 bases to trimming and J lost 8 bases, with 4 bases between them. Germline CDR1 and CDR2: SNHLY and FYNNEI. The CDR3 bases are TGTGCCAGCAGTGAAAAATATGAGCAGTTCTTC. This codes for CASSEKYEQFF. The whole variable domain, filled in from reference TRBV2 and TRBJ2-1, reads EPEVTQTPSHQVTQMGQEVILRCVPISNHLYFYWYRQILGQKVEFLVSFYNNEISEKSEIFDDQFSVERPDGSNFTLKIRSTKLEDSAMYFCASSEKYEQFFGPGTRLTVL.

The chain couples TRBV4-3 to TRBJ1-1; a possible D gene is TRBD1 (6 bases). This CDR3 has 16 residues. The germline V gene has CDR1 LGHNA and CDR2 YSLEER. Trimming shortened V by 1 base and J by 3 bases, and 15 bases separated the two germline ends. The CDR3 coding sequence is TGCGCCAGCAGCCAAGTGGCCAGGGGCACTTACACTGAAGCTTTCTTT. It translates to CASSQVARGTYTEAFF.

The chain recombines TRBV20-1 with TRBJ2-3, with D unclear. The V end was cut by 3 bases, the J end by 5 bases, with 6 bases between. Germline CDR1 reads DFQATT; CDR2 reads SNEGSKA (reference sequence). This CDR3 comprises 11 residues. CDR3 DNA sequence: TGCAGTGCTAGTCGAGGAGATACGCAGTATTTT. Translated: CSASRGDTQYF.